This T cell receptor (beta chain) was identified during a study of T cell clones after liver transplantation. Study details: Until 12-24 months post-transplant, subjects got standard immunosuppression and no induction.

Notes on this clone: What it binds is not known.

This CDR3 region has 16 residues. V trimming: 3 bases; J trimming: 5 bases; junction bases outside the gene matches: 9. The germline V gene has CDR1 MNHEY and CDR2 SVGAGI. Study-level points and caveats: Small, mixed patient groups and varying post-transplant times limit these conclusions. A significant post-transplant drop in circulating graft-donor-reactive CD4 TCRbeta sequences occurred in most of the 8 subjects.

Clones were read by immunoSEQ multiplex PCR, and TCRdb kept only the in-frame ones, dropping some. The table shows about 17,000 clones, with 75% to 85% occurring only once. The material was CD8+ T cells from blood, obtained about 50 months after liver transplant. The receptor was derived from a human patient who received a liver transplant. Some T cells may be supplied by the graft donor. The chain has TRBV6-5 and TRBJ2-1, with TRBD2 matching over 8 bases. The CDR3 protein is CASSYTSGILDNEQFF. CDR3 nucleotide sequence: TGTGCCAGCAGTTATACTAGCGGAATCCTGGACAATGAGCAGTTCTTC.